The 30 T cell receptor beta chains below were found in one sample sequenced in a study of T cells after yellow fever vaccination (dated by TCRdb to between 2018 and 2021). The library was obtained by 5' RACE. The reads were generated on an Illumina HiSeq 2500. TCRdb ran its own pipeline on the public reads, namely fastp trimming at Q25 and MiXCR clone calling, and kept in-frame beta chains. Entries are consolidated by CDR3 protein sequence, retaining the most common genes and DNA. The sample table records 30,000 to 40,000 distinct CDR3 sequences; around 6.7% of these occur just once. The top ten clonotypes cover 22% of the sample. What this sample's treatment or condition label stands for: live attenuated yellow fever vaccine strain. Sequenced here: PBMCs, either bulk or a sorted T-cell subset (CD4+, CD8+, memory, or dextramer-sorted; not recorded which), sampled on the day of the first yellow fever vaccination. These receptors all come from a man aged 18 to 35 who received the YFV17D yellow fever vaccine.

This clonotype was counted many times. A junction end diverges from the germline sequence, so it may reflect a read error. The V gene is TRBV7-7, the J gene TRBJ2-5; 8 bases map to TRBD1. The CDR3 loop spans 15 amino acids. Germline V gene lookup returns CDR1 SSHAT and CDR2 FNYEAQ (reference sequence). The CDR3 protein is CASSPGTGPQETQYF. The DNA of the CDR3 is TGTGCTAGCAGCCCAGGGACAGGACCTCAAGAGACCCAGTACTTC.

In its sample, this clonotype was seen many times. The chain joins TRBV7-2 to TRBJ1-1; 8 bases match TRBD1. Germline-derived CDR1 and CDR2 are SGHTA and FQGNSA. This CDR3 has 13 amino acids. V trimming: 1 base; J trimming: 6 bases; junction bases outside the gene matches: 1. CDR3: CASSLDRGAEAFF. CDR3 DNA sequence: TGTGCCAGCAGCTTAGACAGGGGGGCTGAAGCTTTCTTT.

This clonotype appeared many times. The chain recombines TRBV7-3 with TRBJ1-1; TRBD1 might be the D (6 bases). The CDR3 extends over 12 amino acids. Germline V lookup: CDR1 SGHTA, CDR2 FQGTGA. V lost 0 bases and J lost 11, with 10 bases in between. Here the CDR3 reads CASSLTGQPAFF. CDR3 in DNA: TGTGCCAGCAGCTTAACCGGACAGCCCGCTTTCTTT. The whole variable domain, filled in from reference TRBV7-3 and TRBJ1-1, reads GAGVSQTPSNKVTEKGKYVELRCDPISGHTALYWYRQSLGQGPEFLIYFQGTGAADDSGLPNDRFFAVRPEGSVSTLKIQRTERGDSAVYLCASSLTGQPAFFGQGTRLTVV.

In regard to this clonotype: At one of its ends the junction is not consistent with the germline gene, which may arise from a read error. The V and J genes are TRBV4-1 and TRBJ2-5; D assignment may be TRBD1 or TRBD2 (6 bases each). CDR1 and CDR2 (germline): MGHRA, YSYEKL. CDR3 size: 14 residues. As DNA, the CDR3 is TGTGCCAGCAGCCCCGGGGGCCTCGGAGAGACCCAGTACTTC. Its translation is CASSPGGLGETQYF.

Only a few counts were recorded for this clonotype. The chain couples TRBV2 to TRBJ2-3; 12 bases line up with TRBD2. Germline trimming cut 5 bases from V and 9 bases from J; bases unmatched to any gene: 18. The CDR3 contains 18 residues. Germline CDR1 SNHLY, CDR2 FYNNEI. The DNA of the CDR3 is TGTGCCAGCAGTCCCCCACTTCGACTAGCGGGGGCCCTAGGGACGCAGTATTTT. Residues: CASSPPLRLAGALGTQYF.

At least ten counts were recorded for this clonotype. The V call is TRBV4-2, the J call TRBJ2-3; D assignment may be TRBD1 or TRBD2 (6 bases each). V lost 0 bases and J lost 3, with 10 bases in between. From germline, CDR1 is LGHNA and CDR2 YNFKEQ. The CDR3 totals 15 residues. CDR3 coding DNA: TGTGCCAGCAGCCAAGATTGGGGGGCGACAGATACGCAGTATTTT. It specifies CASSQDWGATDTQYF.

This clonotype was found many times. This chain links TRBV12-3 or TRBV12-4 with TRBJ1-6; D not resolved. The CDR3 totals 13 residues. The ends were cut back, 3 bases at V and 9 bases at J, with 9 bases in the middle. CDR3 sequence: CASSLEGGSPLHF. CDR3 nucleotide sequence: TGTGCCAGCAGTTTGGAGGGAGGTTCACCCCTCCACTTT.

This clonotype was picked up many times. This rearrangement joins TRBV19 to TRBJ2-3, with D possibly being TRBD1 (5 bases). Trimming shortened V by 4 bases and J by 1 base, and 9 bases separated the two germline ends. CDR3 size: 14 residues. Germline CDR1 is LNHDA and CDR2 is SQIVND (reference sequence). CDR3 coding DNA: TGTGCCAGTAGTAGCAGGGAAGGCACAGATACGCAGTATTTT. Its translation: CASSSREGTDTQYF.

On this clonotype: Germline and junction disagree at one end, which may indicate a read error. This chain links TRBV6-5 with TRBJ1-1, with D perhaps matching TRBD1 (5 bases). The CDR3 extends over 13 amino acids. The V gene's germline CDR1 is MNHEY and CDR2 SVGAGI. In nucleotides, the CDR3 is TGTGCCAGCAGTTACGTACGGGGACTGCAATCGGTCTTT. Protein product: CASSYVRGLQSVF.

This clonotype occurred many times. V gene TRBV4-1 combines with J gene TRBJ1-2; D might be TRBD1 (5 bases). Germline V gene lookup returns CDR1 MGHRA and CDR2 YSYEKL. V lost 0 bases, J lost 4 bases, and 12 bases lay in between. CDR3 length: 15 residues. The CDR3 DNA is TGCGCCAGCAGCCAAGATAGGGGCATAGGCTATGGCTACACCTTC. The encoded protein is CASSQDRGIGYGYTF.

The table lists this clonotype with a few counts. The CDR3 DNA follows: TGCGCCAGCACAGACTCACCGGGAACTGAAGCTTTCTTT. Amino acid sequence: CASTDSPGTEAFF. This sequence joins TRBV5-1 and TRBJ1-1, with D hard to call. V dropped 6 bases and J dropped 5 bases, with 14 bases sitting between them. The CDR3 has 13 residues. Germline V CDR1 and CDR2: SGHRS, YFSETQ.

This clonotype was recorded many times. The CDR3: CASTEDVDYGYTF. The CDR3, as DNA: TGTGCCAGCACCGAAGATGTCGACTATGGCTACACCTTC. The chain combines TRBV6-1 with TRBJ1-2; D ambiguous. Trimming shortened V by 7 bases and J by 3 bases, and 12 bases separated the two germline ends. This CDR3 has 13 amino acids. The germline V gene has CDR1 MNHNS and CDR2 SASEGT.

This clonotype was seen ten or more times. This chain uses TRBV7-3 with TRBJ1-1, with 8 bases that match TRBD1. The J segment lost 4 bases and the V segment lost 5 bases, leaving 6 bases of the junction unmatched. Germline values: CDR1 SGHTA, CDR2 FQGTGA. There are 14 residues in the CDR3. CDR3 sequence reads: CASSLTGVSTEAFF. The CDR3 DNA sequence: TGTGCCAGCAGCCTGACAGGGGTGAGCACTGAAGCTTTCTTT.

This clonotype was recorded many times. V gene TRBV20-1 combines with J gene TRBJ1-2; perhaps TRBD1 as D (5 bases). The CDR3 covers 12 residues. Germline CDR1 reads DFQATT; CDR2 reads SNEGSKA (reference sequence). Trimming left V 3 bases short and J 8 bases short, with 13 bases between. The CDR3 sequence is CSASAGRGGYTF. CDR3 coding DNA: TGCAGTGCTAGCGCGGGGCGGGGAGGCTACACCTTC.

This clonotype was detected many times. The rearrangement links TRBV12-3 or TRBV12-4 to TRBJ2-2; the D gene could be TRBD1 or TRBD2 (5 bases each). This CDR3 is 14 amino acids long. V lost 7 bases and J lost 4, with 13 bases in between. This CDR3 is CASTRTGRTGELFF. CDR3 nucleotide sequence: TGTGCCAGCACCCGCACGGGGCGCACCGGGGAGCTGTTTTTT.

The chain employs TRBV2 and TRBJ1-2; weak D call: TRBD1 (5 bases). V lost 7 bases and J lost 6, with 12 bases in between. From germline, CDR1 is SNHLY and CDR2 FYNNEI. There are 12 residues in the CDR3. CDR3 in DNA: TGTGCCAGCATAAGGGACCTGGATGGCTACACCTTC. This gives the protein CASIRDLDGYTF. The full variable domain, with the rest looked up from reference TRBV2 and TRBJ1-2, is EPEVTQTPSHQVTQMGQEVILRCVPISNHLYFYWYRQILGQKVEFLVSFYNNEISEKSEIFDDQFSVERPDGSNFTLKIRSTKLEDSAMYFCASIRDLDGYTFGSGTRLTVV.

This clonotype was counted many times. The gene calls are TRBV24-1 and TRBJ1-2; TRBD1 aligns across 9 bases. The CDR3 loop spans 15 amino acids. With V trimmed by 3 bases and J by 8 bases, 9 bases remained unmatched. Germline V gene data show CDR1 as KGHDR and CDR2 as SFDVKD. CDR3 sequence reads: CATSDPGTGMEGYTF. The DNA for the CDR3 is TGTGCCACCAGTGATCCCGGGACAGGGATGGAGGGCTACACCTTC.

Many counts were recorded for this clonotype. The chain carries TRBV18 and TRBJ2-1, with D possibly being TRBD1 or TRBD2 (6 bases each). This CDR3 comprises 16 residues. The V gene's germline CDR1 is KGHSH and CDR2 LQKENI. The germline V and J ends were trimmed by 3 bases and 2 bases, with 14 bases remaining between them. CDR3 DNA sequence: TGTGCCAGCTCACCCGTCCTCGGGGGCACCTACAATGAGCAGTTCTTC. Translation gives CASSPVLGGTYNEQFF.

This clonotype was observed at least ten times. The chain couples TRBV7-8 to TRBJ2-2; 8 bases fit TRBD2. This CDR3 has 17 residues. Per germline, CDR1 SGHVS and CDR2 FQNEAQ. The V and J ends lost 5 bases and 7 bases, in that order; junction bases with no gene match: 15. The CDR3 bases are TGTGCCAGCAGCCTCTTGGGCACGGGGGGGCCCAGCGGGGAGCTGTTTTTT. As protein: CASSLLGTGGPSGELFF.

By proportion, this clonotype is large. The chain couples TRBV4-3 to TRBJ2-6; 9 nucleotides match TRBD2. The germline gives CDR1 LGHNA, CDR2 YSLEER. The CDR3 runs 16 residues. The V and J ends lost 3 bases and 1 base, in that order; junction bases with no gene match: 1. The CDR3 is CASSQTSGSGANVLTF. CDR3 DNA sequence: TGCGCCAGCAGCCAGACTAGCGGTTCTGGGGCCAACGTCCTGACTTTC.

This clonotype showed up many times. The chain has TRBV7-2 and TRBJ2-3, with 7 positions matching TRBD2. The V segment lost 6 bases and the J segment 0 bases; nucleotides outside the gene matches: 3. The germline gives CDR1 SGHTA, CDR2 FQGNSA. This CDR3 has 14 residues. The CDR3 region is CASRGGGSTDTQYF. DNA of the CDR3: TGTGCCAGCAGAGGCGGGGGAAGCACAGATACGCAGTATTTT.

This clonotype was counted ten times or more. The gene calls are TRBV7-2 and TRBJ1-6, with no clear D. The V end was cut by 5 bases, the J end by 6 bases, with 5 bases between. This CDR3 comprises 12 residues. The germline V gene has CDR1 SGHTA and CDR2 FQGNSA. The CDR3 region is CASSPTNSPLHF. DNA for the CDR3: TGTGCCAGCAGCCCAACTAATTCACCCCTCCACTTT.

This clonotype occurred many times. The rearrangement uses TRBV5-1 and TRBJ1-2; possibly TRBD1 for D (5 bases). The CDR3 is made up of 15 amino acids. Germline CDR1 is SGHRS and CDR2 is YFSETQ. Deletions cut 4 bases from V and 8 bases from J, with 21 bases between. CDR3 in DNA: TGCGCCAGCAGCCCCCAGGGCGTCCCAGAAGGCGGCTACACCTTC. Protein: CASSPQGVPEGGYTF.

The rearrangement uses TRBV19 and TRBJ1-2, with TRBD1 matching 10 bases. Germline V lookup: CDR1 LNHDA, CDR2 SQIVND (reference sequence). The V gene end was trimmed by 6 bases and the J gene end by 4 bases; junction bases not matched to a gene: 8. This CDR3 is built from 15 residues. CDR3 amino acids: CASRIRDRGLYGYTF. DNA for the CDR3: TGTGCCAGTAGGATCCGGGACAGGGGACTCTATGGCTACACCTTC.

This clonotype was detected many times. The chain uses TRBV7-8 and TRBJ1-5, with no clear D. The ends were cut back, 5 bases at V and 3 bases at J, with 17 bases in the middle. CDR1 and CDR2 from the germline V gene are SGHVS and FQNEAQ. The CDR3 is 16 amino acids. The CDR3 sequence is CASSHINYSPNQPQHF. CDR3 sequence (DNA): TGTGCCAGCAGCCATATTAACTATAGCCCCAATCAGCCCCAGCATTTT.

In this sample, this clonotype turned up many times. CDR3 coding DNA: TGCAGTGCTAGAGATTTTTTAGCGGGCACAGATACGCAGTATTTT. Its translation is CSARDFLAGTDTQYF. This rearrangement joins TRBV20-1 to TRBJ2-3, with D possibly being TRBD2 (6 bases). Germline lookup yields CDR1 DFQATT and CDR2 SNEGSKA (reference sequence). V lost 0 bases and J lost 1, with 11 bases in between. The CDR3 totals 15 residues.

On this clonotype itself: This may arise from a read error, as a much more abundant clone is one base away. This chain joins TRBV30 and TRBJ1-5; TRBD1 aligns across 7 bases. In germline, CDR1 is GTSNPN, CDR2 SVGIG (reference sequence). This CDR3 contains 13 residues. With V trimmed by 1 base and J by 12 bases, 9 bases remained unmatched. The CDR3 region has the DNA TGTGCCTGGAGTGGACAGGGAGATAGGCACCAGCATTTT. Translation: CAWSGQGDRHQHF.

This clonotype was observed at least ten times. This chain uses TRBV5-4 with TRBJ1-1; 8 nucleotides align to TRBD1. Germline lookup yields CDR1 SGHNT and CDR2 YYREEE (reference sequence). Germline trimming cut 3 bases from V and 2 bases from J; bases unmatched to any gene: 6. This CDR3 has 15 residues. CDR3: CASSSSDRGNTEAFF. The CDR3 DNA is TGTGCCAGCAGCTCCAGTGACAGGGGTAACACTGAAGCTTTCTTT.

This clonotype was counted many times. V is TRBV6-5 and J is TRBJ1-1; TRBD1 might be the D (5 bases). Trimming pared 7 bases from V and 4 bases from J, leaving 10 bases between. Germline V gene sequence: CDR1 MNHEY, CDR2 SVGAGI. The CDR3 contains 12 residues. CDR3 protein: CASNRGGTEAFF. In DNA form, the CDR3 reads TGTGCCAGCAATAGGGGCGGCACTGAAGCTTTCTTT.

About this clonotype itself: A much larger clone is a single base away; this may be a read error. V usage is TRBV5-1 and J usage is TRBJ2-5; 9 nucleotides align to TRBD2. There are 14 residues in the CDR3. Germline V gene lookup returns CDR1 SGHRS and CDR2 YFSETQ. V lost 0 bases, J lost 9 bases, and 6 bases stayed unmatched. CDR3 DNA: TGCGCCAGCAGCTTGGATATCGAGCGGGAGGCCCAGTACTTC. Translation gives CASSLDIEREAQYF. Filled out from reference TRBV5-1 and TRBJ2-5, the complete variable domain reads KAGVTQTPRYLIKTRGQQVTLSCSPISGHRSVSWYQQTPGQGLQFLFEYFSETQRNKGNFPGRFSGRQFSNSRSEMNVSTLELGDSALYLCASSLDIEREAQYFGPGTRLLVL.